The rows below give T cell receptor beta chains drawn from one sample of a study of T-cell reconstitution after alpha-beta-depleted transplantation in children. TCRdb analysed the PCR reads with MiXCR anew, one entry per CDR3 protein. The sample shows just under 350,000 distinct CDR3 sequences, around 16% of them seen only once. The starting material was PBMCs, mostly from graft donor cells, obtained 360 days after TCRalphabeta/CD19-depleted stem cell transplant. These receptors all come from a male patient aged 2 to 9 who had a stem cell transplant for acute lymphoblastic leukemia, so the T cells may come from the graft donor. Each CDR3 is given with its conserved first and last residue. A D gene is named only where the DNA matches it firmly. Not all rows give a size; the values are once, few, many and, for expanded clones, a class.

j_call	d_call	v_call	clone_size	cdr3_aa	cdr3_nt
TRBJ2-1	-	TRBV28	-	CASSPAGAIRREQFF	TGTGCCAGCAGCCCCGCCGGGGCTATCCGTCGTGAGCAGTTCTTC
TRBJ2-2	-	TRBV12-3/TRBV12-4	many	CASSPNRGGTGELFF	TGTGCCAGCAGTCCCAACAGGGGGGGCACCGGGGAGCTGTTTTTT
TRBJ2-4	-	TRBV5-1	-	CASSLEGRKNIQYF	TGCGCCAGCAGCTTGGAGGGCAGGAAAAACATTCAGTACTTC
TRBJ1-1	-	TRBV7-9	few	CASSLQQGVEAFF	TGTGCCAGCAGCTTACAACAGGGCGTTGAAGCTTTCTTT
TRBJ2-1	TRBD2	TRBV11-2	-	CASRPSGRRSYNEQFF	TGTGCCAGCAGACCTAGCGGGAGAAGATCCTACAATGAGCAGTTCTTC
TRBJ2-5	TRBD2	TRBV12-3/TRBV12-4	few	CASSLLAGGWETQYF	TGTGCCAGCAGCCTACTAGCGGGAGGATGGGAGACCCAGTACTTC
TRBJ2-7	TRBD2	TRBV5-1	few	CASSLAGSLAGEQYF	TGCGCCAGCAGCTTGGCCGGATCCTTAGCGGGAGAGCAGTACTTC
TRBJ2-5	-	TRBV6-5	few	CASSYTQNSLETQYF	TGTGCCAGCAGTTACACACAGAACAGCCTAGAGACCCAGTACTTC
TRBJ2-7	-	TRBV3-1	-	CASSQGAVPSYEQYF	TGTGCCAGCAGCCAAGGTGCGGTTCCGTCCTACGAGCAGTACTTC
TRBJ1-5	-	TRBV10-1	many	CASSEGGDQPQHF	TGCGCCAGCAGTGAAGGGGGGGATCAGCCCCAGCATTTT
TRBJ2-2	-	TRBV9	few	CASSVDGFGELFF	TGTGCCAGCAGCGTAGATGGGTTCGGGGAGCTGTTTTTT
TRBJ2-5	TRBD1	TRBV2	-	CASSEAGGTGHAQETQYF	TGTGCCAGCAGTGAAGCGGGAGGGACAGGGCATGCCCAAGAGACCCAGTACTTC
TRBJ2-1	TRBD2	TRBV10-3	many	CAISAGLAGGNEQFF	TGTGCCATCAGTGCAGGACTAGCGGGAGGCAATGAGCAGTTCTTC
TRBJ2-2	-	TRBV6-2/TRBV6-3	many	CASSYLYGRTPPSWDTGELFF	TGTGCCAGCAGTTACCTTTACGGGCGTACCCCCCCGAGTTGGGACACCGGGGAGCTGTTTTTT
TRBJ2-7	-	TRBV4-1	few	CASSQVDGEYEQYF	TGCGCCAGCAGCCAAGTGGACGGGGAGTACGAGCAGTACTTC
TRBJ2-1	TRBD2	TRBV12-3/TRBV12-4	-	CASGLAGGGEQFF	TGTGCCAGCGGACTAGCGGGAGGTGGCGAGCAGTTCTTC
TRBJ1-4	-	TRBV4-3	-	CASSHRSGVTNEKLFF	TGCGCCAGCAGCCATCGCTCAGGGGTCACTAATGAAAAACTGTTTTTT
TRBJ1-5	-	TRBV6-5	-	CASSYSTENQPQHF	TGTGCCAGCAGTTACTCGACCGAGAATCAGCCCCAGCATTTT
TRBJ1-2	TRBD1	TRBV4-3	-	CASSQGQGGHGYTF	TGCGCCAGCAGCCAAGGACAGGGTGGGCATGGCTACACCTTC
TRBJ2-3	TRBD1	TRBV6-2/TRBV6-3	few	CASSYVGQGSDTQYF	TGTGCCAGCAGTTACGTGGGACAGGGTTCGGATACGCAGTATTTT
TRBJ2-7	TRBD2	TRBV29-1	many	CSVEDPGLAGNYEQYF	TGCAGCGTTGAAGATCCGGGCCTAGCGGGGAACTACGAGCAGTACTTC
TRBJ2-1	TRBD2	TRBV29-1	few	CSVERTSGSNYNEQFF	TGCAGCGTTGAACGGACTAGCGGGAGTAATTACAATGAGCAGTTCTTC
TRBJ2-5	-	TRBV6-2/TRBV6-3	-	CASSALAIQETQYF	TGTGCCAGCAGTGCCTTGGCGATTCAAGAGACCCAGTACTTC
TRBJ1-2	TRBD1	TRBV2	-	CASSGQGAHGYTF	TGTGCCAGCAGTGGACAGGGGGCTCATGGCTACACCTTC